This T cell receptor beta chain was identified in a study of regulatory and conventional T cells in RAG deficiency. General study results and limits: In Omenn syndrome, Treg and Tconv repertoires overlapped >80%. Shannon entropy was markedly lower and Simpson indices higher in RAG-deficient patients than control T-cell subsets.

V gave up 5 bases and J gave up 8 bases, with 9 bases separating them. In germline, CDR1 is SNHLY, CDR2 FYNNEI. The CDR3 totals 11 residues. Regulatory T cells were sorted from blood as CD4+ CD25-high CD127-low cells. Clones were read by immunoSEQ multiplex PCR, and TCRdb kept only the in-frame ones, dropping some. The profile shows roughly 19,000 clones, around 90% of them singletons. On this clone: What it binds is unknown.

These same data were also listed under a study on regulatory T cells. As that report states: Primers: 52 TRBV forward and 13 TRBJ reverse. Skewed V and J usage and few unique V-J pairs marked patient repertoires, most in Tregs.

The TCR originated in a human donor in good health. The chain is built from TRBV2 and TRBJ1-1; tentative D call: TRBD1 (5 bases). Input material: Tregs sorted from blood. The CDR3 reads CASSTTEEAFF. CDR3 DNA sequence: TGTGCCAGCAGTACGACAGAGGAAGCTTTCTTT.